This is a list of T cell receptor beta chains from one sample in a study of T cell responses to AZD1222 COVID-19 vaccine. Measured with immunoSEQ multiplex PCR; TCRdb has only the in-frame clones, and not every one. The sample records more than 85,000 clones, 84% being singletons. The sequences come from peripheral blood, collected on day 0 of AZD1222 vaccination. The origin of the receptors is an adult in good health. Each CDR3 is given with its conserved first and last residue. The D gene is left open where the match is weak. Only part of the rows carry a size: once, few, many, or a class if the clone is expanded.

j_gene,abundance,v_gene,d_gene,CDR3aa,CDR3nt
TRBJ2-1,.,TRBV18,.,CASSPSLGEQFF,TGTGCCAGCTCACCGTCGTTGGGTGAGCAGTTCTTC
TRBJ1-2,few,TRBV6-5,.,CASSSWTAANYGYTF,TGTGCCAGCAGTTCGTGGACAGCAGCTAACTATGGCTACACCTTC
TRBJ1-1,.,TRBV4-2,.,CASSGSLGNTEAFF,TGTGCCAGCAGCGGATCACTGGGGAACACTGAAGCTTTCTTT
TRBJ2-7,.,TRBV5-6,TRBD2,CASSLEGLAGEQYF,TGTGCCAGCAGCTTGGAAGGGCTAGCGGGAGAACAGTACTTC
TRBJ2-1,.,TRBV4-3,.,CASSQTGRSYNEQFF,TGCGCCAGCAGCCAAACAGGAAGGTCCTACAATGAGCAGTTCTTC
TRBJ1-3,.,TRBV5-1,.,CASSFGRSTGNTIYF,TGCGCCAGCAGCTTCGGCAGGAGCACTGGAAACACCATATATTTT
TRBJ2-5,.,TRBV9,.,CASSGGLQETQYF,TGTGCCTCATCCGGGGGGCTACAAGAGACCCAGTACTTC
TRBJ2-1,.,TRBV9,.,CASSEKGGNEQFF,TGTGCCAGCAGCGAGAAGGGGGGGAATGAGCAGTTCTTC
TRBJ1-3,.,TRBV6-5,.,CASSSLASGNTIYF,TGTGCCAGCAGTTCTCTTGCTTCTGGAAACACCATATATTTT
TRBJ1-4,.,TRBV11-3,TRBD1,CASSPNARGQTNEKLFF,TGTGCCAGCAGCCCAAATGCGAGGGGGCAAACTAATGAAAAACTGTTTTTT
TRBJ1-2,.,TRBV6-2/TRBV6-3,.,CASSPIGIEKNYGYTF,TGTGCCAGCAGCCCAATTGGCATCGAAAAAAACTATGGCTACACCTTC
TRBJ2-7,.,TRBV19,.,CATQGTDPYEQYF,TGTGCCACCCAGGGGACTGACCCCTACGAGCAGTACTTC
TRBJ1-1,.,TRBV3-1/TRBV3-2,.,CASSQVSMNTEAFF,TGTGCCAGCAGCCAAGTTTCGATGAACACTGAAGCTTTCTTT
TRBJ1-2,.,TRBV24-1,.,CATSSTGGSVYGYTF,TGTGCCACCAGTTCGACGGGGGGCTCGGTCTATGGCTACACCTTC
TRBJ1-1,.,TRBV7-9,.,CASSPGPRTPNTEAFF,TGTGCCAGCAGCCCCGGCCCCAGAACACCGAACACTGAAGCTTTCTTT
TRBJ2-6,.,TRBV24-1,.,CATDSGGKAGANVLTF,TGTGCCACCGATTCCGGGGGAAAGGCTGGGGCCAACGTCCTGACTTTC
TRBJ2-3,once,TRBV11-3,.,CASSLVPGSSTDTQYF,TGTGCCAGCAGCTTAGTACCAGGGTCTAGCACAGATACGCAGTATTTT
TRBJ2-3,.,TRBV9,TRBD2,CASSPRGGFDTQYF,TGTGCCAGCAGCCCCCGGGGGGGGTTCGATACGCAGTATTTT
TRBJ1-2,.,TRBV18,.,CASSPSGGSNYGYTF,TGTGCCAGCTCACCAAGTGGCGGATCTAACTATGGCTACACCTTC
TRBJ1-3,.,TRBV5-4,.,CASSLVGASPGNTIYF,TGTGCCAGCAGCTTGGTAGGGGCCAGCCCCGGAAACACCATATATTTT
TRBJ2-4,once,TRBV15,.,CATSRDRGMGLAKNIQYF,TGTGCCACCAGCAGAGATCGTGGGATGGGGCTAGCCAAAAACATTCAGTACTTC
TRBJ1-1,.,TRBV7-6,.,CASSARGVAEAFF,TGTGCCAGCAGCGCTAGAGGGGTGGCTGAAGCTTTCTTT
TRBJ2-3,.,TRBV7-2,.,CASSLSRDTQYF,TGTGCCAGCAGCTTATCGAGGGATACGCAGTATTTT
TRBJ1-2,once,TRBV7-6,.,CASSPRGAQNPYGYTF,TGTGCCAGCAGCCCCCGGGGAGCACAAAACCCCTATGGCTACACCTTC
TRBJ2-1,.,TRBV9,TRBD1,CASSPGQQRSYNEQFF,TGTGCCAGCAGCCCGGGACAGCAACGCTCCTACAATGAGCAGTTCTTC
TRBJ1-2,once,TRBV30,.,CAWSPRGTLFVQSYGYTF,TGTGCCTGGAGTCCCCGCGGGACTCTATTCGTCCAGTCCTATGGCTACACCTTC
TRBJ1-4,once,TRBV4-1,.,CASSLWNPTNEKLFF,TGCGCCAGCAGCCTTTGGAATCCAACTAATGAAAAACTGTTTTTT
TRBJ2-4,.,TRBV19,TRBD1,CASSVDRGHIQYF,TGTGCCAGTAGTGTGGACAGGGGACACATTCAGTACTTC
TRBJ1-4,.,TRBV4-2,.,CASSQELSSRGVFF,TGTGCCAGCAGCCAAGAACTTTCCTCTCGGGGGGTGTTTTTT
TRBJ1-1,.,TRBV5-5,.,CASSDGRIMNTEAFF,TGTGCCAGCAGCGATGGGCGGATTATGAACACTGAAGCTTTCTTT
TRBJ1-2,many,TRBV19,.,CASTRQANYGYTF,TGTGCCTCGACCAGACAGGCTAACTATGGCTACACCTTC
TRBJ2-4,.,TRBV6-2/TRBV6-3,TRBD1,CASSKMDRLLPYF,TGTGCCAGCAGTAAGATGGACAGGTTGCTTCCGTACTTC
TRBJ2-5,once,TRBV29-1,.,CSVSLQETQYF,TGCAGCGTTTCCCTCCAAGAGACCCAGTACTTC
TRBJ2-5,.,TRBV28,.,CASSSPARGSGETQYF,TGTGCCAGCAGTTCTCCGGCCCGGGGCTCGGGGGAGACCCAGTACTTC
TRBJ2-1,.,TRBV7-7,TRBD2,CASSQLTSGSNEQFF,TGTGCTAGCAGCCAGCTGACTAGCGGGAGTAATGAGCAGTTCTTC
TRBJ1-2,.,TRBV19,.,CASSNYYGTLNYGYTF,TGTGCCAGTAGTAACTATTACGGGACACTTAACTATGGCTACACCTTC